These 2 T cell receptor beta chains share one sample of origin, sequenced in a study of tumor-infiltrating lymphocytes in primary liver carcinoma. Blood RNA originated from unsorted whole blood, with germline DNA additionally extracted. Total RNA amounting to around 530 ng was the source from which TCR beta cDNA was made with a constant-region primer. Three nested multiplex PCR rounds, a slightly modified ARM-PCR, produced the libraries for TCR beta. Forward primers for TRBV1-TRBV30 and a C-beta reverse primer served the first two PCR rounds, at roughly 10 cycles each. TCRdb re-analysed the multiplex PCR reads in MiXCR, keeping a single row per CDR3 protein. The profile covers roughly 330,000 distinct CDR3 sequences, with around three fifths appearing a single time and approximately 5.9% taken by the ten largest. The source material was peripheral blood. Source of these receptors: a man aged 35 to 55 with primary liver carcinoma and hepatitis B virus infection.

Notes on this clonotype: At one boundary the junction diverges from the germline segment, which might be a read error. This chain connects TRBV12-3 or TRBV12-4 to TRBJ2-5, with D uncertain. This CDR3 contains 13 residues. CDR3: CASQEYGQEAQYF. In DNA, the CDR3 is TGTGCCAGCCAAGAATACGGTCAAGAGGCCCAGTACTTC.

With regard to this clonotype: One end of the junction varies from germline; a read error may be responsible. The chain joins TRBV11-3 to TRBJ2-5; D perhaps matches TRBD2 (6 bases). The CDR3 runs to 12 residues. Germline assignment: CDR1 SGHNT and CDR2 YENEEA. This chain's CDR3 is CASSLDRETQHF. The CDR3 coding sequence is TGTGCCAGCAGCTTAGATCGGGAGACACAGCACTTC.